Listed below are T cell receptor beta chains from one sample, sequenced in a study of cytotoxic CD8 clonotypes in ibrutinib-treated CLL. Here immunoSEQ multiplex PCR was the method, and the copy in TCRdb shows in-frame clones only, minus some. The sample records 50,000 or so clones, approximately 87% being singletons. The material sequenced was PBMCs, taken after 24 months of ibrutinib treatment. These TCRs come from a human donor with chronic lymphocytic leukemia. CDR3s include the opening cysteine and the closing phenylalanine or tryptophan. Each record gives: D gene, V gene, J gene, CDR3 protein, CDR3 DNA. A D gene is named only where the DNA matches it firmly.

TRBD2,TRBV9,TRBJ2-6,CASSIFPPGLAHSGANVLTF,TGTGCCAGCAGCATATTCCCCCCGGGACTAGCGCACTCTGGGGCCAACGTCCTGACTTTC
NA,TRBV28,TRBJ1-2,CASRLAGVYGYTF,TGTGCCAGCAGACTCGCAGGGGTCTATGGCTACACCTTC
TRBD1,TRBV6-6,TRBJ1-1,CASSYPGQVTEAFF,TGTGCCAGCAGTTACCCGGGACAGGTCACTGAAGCTTTCTTT
TRBD2,TRBV5-6,TRBJ2-7,CASSFPGLAYEQYF,TGTGCCAGCAGCTTCCCGGGACTAGCCTACGAGCAGTACTTC
NA,TRBV6-1,TRBJ1-1,CASSPLGVEAFF,TGTGCCAGCAGCCCTTTAGGGGTTGAAGCTTTCTTT
TRBD2,TRBV11-3,TRBJ2-1,CASSSGLAGTYNEQFF,TGTGCCAGCAGCTCCGGACTAGCGGGCACCTACAATGAGCAGTTCTTC
NA,TRBV27,TRBJ2-1,CASSSPWEQFF,TGTGCCAGCAGTTCCCCGTGGGAGCAGTTCTTC
TRBD1,TRBV28,TRBJ2-7,CASSSGQAPYEQYF,TGTGCCAGCAGTTCGGGACAGGCCCCCTACGAGCAGTACTTC
NA,TRBV19,TRBJ2-7,CASSIRAKEVGGQYEQYF,TGTGCCAGTAGTATTCGTGCGAAGGAGGTAGGGGGGCAATACGAGCAGTACTTC
TRBD1,TRBV19,TRBJ1-5,CASKEGASSQPQHF,TGTGCCAGTAAGGAGGGGGCCTCAAGTCAGCCCCAGCATTTT
TRBD2,TRBV19,TRBJ2-1,CASSGASGGSNEQFF,TGTGCCAGTAGTGGGGCCAGCGGGGGGTCGAATGAGCAGTTCTTC